This TCR beta chain was found in a study of T cell responses to AZD1222 COVID-19 vaccine. Whole-study findings and limits: Spike-specific TCR breadth and depth went up after people got two AZD1222 doses. Females made up more of the donors, who were largely white British, and clonal diversity may have come out too low.

The repertoire was sequenced with immunoSEQ multiplex PCR; TCRdb's copy has only in-frame clones and lacks some. The sample shows tens of thousands of clones, approximately 90% of them seen only once. The germline gives CDR1 MNHNS, CDR2 SASEGT. CDR3 length: 14 amino acids. V was shortened by 2 bases and J by 8 bases, with 13 bases between the two germline ends. On this clone itself: Its antigen is not known.

The receptor was isolated from an adult who received the AZD1222 COVID-19 vaccine. The sample consisted of peripheral blood, taken 28 days after the second AZD1222 dose. The chain recombines TRBV6-1 with TRBJ1-5, with D possibly TRBD1 on 5 matching bases. The CDR3 DNA is TGTGCCAGCAGTGAACTCCGGGGGATGGAGCCCCAGCATTTT. Translating it yields CASSELRGMEPQHF.